A single sample gave rise to the 12 T cell receptor beta chains below, sequenced in a study of blood T cells in healthy people across ages. For the second PCR, which ran for roughly 6 to 11 cycles, a sample-barcoded 5' primer and a J-beta primer mix were used. TCRdb ran MiXCR on the 5' RACE reads and lists one entry per CDR3 protein. This table has fewer than 750,000 distinct CDR3 sequences, more than 45% appearing once. Sequencing was carried out using blood. These TCRs come from an elderly woman in good health.

The chain couples TRBV29-1 to TRBJ2-2; D gene unclear. The V gene lost 2 bases and the J gene lost 4 bases, with 14 bases spanning the gap. Germline V gene lookup returns CDR1 SQVTM and CDR2 ANQGSEA. The length of the CDR3 is 15 residues. CDR3 in DNA: TGCAGCGTTGAATCGGATACAGCACCCACCGGGGAGCTGTTTTTT. Its translation: CSVESDTAPTGELFF.

This clonotype has a count of ten or more. The chain links TRBV28 to TRBJ1-2; D gene uncertain. The germline V gene has CDR1 MDHEN and CDR2 SYDVKM. This CDR3 region has 13 residues. The germline V and J ends were trimmed by 4 bases and 7 bases, with 13 bases remaining between them. The CDR3 DNA sequence: TGTGCCAGCAGTTCGATAACCGCCTTTGGCTACACCTTC. Its protein product is CASSSITAFGYTF.

V gene TRBV12-3 or TRBV12-4 combines with J gene TRBJ2-4, with TRBD1 as a possible D gene (5 bases). The J call may be wrong; the DNA end is better matched by TRBJ2-7. The CDR3 totals 14 residues. CDR3 loop: CASSRRQNFYEQYF. Written as DNA, the CDR3 is TGTGCCAGCAGTCGTCGACAGAATTTCTACGAGCAGTACTTC.

This clonotype was seen many times. V gene TRBV27 combines with J gene TRBJ2-1; D ambiguous. The V end was cut by 7 bases, the J end by 0 bases, with 7 bases between. Germline-derived CDR1 and CDR2 are MNHEY and SMNVEV (reference sequence). CDR3 size: 13 residues. The CDR3 nucleotides are TGTGCCAGCAAGGTCCCCTCCTACAATGAGCAGTTCTTC. Protein: CASKVPSYNEQFF.

V and J are TRBV6-2 or TRBV6-3 and TRBJ2-7; D remains ambiguous. Trimming stripped 5 bases from V and 5 bases from J, with 25 bases between. From germline, CDR1 is MNHEY and CDR2 SVGEGT. The CDR3 spans 17 residues. The CDR3 here is CASSHVIRTAATHEQYF. CDR3 sequence (DNA): TGTGCCAGCAGTCACGTTATTCGGACGGCCGCAACCCACGAGCAGTACTTC.

The table lists this clonotype with many counts. The V call is TRBV5-5, the J call TRBJ2-5; 10 bases align to TRBD2. CDR1 and CDR2 (germline): SGHKS, YYEKEE (reference sequence). This CDR3 is 15 amino acids long. V shed 4 bases and J 0 bases; nucleotides not matched to a gene: 3. Here the CDR3 DNA reads TGTGCCAGCAGCAATCTAGCGGGGGACCAAGAGACCCAGTACTTC. It specifies CASSNLAGDQETQYF.

This chain links TRBV5-1 with TRBJ2-2; D remains ambiguous. V was clipped by 1 base and J by 0 bases, with 7 bases between them. The length of the CDR3 is 15 residues. Germline assignment: CDR1 SGHRS and CDR2 YFSETQ. CDR3 sequence reads: CASSLWAPNTGELFF. In nucleotides, the CDR3 is TGCGCCAGCAGCTTGTGGGCGCCGAACACCGGGGAGCTGTTTTTT.

The rearrangement joins TRBV7-2 to TRBJ1-1; D gene uncertain. The CDR3 loop spans 12 amino acids. CDR1 and CDR2 from the germline V gene are SGHTA and FQGNSA. V lost 1 base, J lost 5 bases, and 5 bases lay in between. CDR3 nucleotides: TGTGCCAGCAGCTTAGAACGGACTGAAGCTTTCTTT. This gives the protein CASSLERTEAFF. Together with reference TRBV7-2 and TRBJ1-1, the CDR3 gives the full variable domain: GAGVSQSPSNKVTEKGKDVELRCDPISGHTALYWYRQSLGQGLEFLIYFQGNSAPDKSGLPSDRFSAERTGGSVSTLTIQRTQQEDSAVYLCASSLERTEAFFGQGTRLTVV.

The chain has TRBV2 and TRBJ2-7; 8 bases are shared with TRBD2. Germline V CDR1 and CDR2: SNHLY, FYNNEI. Losses at the gene ends were 2 bases for V and 0 bases for J; bases not matched to a gene: 3. CDR3 length equals 15 residues. CDR3 coding DNA: TGTGCCAGCAGTGAAAGCGGGGGCGGCTCCTACGAGCAGTACTTC. Amino acids: CASSESGGGSYEQYF.

The rearrangement links TRBV7-9 to TRBJ2-1; 8 bases align to TRBD1. CDR3 size: 15 residues. J lost 7 bases, V lost 5 bases, and 10 bases had no gene match. Germline lookup yields CDR1 SEHNR and CDR2 FQNEAQ (reference sequence). This CDR3 reads CASSPIGQGKNEQFF. DNA of the CDR3: TGTGCCAGCAGCCCGATTGGACAGGGCAAGAATGAGCAGTTCTTC.

This clonotype was picked up many times. The chain employs TRBV11-1 and TRBJ2-3; D not resolved. In germline, CDR1 is SGHAT, CDR2 FQDESV (reference sequence). V gave up 4 bases and J gave up 4 bases, with 6 bases separating them. This CDR3 comprises 12 residues. In DNA form, the CDR3 reads TGTGCCAGCAGCTACAATTCAGATACGCAGTATTTT. The encoded protein is CASSYNSDTQYF. Full variable domain (outside the CDR3, taken from reference TRBV11-1 and TRBJ2-3): EAEVAQSPRYKITEKSQAVAFWCDPISGHATLYWYRQILGQGPELLVQFQDESVVDDSQLPKDRFSAERLKGVDSTLKIQPAELGDSAMYLCASSYNSDTQYFGPGTRLTVL.

This clonotype came up many times. At one boundary the junction diverges from the germline segment, which might be a read error. V and J are TRBV2 and TRBJ2-6; possible D gene TRBD1, 6 bases. CDR1 and CDR2 from the germline V gene are SNHLY and FYNNEI. The CDR3 loop spans 18 amino acids. CDR3 region: CASSLLQGIPSGANVLTF. In DNA, the CDR3 is TGTGCCAGCAGTCTCCTACAGGGTATACCCTCTGGAGCCAACGTCCTGACTTTC.